This entry lists 2 T cell receptor beta chains sequenced from one sample in a study of cytomegalovirus exposure and HLA in healthy donors. TCRdb keeps only in-frame clones here, not all; method: immunoSEQ multiplex PCR. Among 250,000 or so clones listed, around nine tenths were seen once. The sample consisted of PBMCs. Every receptor here comes from a man in his late teens or twenties in good health and CMV-seronegative.

The chain is built from TRBV30 and TRBJ2-7; 7 nucleotides line up with TRBD2. CDR1 and CDR2 from the germline V gene are GTSNPN and SVGIG (reference sequence). This CDR3 has 13 residues. V was clipped by 0 bases and J by 5 bases; unmatched bases: 4. The CDR3 nucleotides are TGTGCCTGGAGTGTCGGCCTAGCGGACGAGCAGTACTTC. This translates into CAWSVGLADEQYF.

The chain carries TRBV9 and TRBJ2-1; 7 bases are shared with TRBD1. Losses at the gene ends were 3 bases for V and 7 bases for J; bases not matched to a gene: 10. Germline V gene data show CDR1 as SGDLS and CDR2 as YYNGEE. The CDR3 is 15 amino acids. Here the CDR3 reads CASSARQGLGNEQFF. CDR3 in DNA: TGTGCCAGCAGCGCCCGACAGGGTTTAGGGAATGAGCAGTTCTTC.